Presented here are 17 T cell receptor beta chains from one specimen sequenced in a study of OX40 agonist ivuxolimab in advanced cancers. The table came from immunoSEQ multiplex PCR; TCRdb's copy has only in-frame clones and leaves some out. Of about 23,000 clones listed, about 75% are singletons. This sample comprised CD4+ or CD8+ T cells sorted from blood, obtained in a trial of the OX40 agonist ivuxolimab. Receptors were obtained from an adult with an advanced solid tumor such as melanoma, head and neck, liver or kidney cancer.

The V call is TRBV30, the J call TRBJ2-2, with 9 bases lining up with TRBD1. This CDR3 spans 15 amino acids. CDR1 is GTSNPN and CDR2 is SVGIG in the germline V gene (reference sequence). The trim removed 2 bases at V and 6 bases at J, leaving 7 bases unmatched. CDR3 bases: TGTGCCTGGAGTCTCGGGACAGGGTTGGCCGGGGAGCTGTTTTTT. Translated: CAWSLGTGLAGELFF.

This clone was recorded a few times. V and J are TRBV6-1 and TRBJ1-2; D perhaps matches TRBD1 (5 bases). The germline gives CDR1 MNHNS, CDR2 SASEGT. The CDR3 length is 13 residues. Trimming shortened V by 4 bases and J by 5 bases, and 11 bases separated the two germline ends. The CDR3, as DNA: TGTGCCAGCAGTGTAGACGGGGGATATGGCTACACCTTC. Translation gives CASSVDGGYGYTF.

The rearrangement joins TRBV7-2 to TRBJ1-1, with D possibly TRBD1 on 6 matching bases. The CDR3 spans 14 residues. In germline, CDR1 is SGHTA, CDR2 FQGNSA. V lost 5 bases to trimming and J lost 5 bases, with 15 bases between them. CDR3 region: CASSQQGVGTEAFF. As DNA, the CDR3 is TGTGCCAGCAGCCAACAGGGAGTTGGGACTGAAGCTTTCTTT.

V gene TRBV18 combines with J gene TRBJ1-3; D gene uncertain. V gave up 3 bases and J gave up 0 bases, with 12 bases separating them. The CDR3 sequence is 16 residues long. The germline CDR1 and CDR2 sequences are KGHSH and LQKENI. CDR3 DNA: TGTGCCAGCTCACCCATAGACACCTTCTCTGGAAACACCATATATTTT. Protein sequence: CASSPIDTFSGNTIYF.

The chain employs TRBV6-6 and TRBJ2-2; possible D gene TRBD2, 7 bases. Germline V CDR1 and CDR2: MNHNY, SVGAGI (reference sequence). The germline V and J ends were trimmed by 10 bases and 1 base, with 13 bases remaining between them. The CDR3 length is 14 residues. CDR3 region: CAIKGEGNTGELFF. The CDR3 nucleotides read TGTGCCATCAAGGGGGAGGGGAACACCGGGGAGCTGTTTTTT.

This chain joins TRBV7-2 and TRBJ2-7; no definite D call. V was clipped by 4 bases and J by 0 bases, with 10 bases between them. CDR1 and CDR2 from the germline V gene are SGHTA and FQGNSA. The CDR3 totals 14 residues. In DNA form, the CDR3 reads TGTGCCAGCAGCTCGAGAGCAGTCTCCTACGAGCAGTACTTC. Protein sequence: CASSSRAVSYEQYF.

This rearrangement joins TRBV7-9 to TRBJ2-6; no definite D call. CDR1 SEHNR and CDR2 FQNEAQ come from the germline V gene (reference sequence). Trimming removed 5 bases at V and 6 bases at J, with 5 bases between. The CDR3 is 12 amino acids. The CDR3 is CASSLQANVLTF. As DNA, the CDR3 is TGTGCCAGCAGCCTTCAGGCCAACGTCCTGACTTTC.

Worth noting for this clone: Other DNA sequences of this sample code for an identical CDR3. The CDR3 nucleotides are TGTGCCAGCAGCCTAGGGACAGTCTCCTACGAGCAGTACTTC. As protein: CASSLGTVSYEQYF. The chain is built from TRBV7-6 and TRBJ2-7; TRBD1 agrees at 7 bases. The CDR3 is 14 amino acids. V lost 5 bases to trimming and J lost 0 bases; unmatched junction nucleotides: 4. Germline lookup yields CDR1 SGHVS and CDR2 FNYEAQ.

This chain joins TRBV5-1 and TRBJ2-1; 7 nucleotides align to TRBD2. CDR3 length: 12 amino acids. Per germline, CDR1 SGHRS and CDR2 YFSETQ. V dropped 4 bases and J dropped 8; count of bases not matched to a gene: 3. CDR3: CASSDTSDEQFF. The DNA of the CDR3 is TGCGCCAGCAGCGATACTAGCGATGAGCAGTTCTTC.

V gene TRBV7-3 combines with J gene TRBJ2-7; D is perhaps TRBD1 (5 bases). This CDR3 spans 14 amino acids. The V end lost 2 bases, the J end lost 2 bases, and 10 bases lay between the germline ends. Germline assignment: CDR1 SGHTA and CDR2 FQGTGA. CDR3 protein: CASSLSTATYEQYF. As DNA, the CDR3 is TGTGCCAGCAGCTTATCGACAGCAACCTACGAGCAGTACTTC.

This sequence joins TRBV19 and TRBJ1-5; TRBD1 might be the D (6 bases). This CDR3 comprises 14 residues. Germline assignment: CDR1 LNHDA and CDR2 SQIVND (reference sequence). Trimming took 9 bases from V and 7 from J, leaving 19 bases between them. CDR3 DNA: TGTGCCAGGACATACGGACAGTCCCGGCAGCCCCAGCATTTT. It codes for CARTYGQSRQPQHF.

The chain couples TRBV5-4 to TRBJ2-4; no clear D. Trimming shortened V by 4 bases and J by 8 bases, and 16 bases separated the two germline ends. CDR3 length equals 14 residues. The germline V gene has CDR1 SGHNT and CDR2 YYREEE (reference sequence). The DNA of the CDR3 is TGTGCCAGCAGCCGGGCCCGCGAAAGGCACATTCAGTACTTC. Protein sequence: CASSRARERHIQYF.

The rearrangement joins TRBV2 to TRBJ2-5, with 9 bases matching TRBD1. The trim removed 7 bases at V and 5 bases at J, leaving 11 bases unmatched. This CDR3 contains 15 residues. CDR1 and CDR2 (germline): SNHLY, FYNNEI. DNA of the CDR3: TGTGCCAGCAACCCGGGACAGGGCCAAGGGGAGACCCAGTACTTC. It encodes CASNPGQGQGETQYF.

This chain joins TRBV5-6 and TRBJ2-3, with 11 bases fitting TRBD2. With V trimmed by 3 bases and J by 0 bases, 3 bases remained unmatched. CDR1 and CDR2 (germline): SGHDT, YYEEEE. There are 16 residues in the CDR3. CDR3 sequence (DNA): TGTGCCAGCAGCTATAGCGGGAGGGCCAGCACAGATACGCAGTATTTT. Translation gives CASSYSGRASTDTQYF.

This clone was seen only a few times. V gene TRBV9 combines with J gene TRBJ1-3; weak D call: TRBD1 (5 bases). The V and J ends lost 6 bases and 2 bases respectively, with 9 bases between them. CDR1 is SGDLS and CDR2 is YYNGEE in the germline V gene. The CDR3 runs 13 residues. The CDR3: CASTGGAGNTIYF. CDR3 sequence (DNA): TGTGCCAGCACCGGGGGGGCTGGAAACACCATATATTTT.

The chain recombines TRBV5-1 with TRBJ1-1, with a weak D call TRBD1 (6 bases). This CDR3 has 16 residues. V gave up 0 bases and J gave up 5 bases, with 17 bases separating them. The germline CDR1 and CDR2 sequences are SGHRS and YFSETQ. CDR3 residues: CASSLDGGGGNTEAFF. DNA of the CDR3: TGCGCCAGCAGCTTGGACGGGGGCGGGGGTAATACTGAAGCTTTCTTT.

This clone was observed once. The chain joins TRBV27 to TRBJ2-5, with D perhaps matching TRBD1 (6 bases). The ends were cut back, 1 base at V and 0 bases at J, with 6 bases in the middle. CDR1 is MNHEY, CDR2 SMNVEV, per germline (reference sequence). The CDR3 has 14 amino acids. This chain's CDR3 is CASSLYRDQETQYF. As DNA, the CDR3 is TGTGCCAGCAGTTTATACAGGGACCAAGAGACCCAGTACTTC.